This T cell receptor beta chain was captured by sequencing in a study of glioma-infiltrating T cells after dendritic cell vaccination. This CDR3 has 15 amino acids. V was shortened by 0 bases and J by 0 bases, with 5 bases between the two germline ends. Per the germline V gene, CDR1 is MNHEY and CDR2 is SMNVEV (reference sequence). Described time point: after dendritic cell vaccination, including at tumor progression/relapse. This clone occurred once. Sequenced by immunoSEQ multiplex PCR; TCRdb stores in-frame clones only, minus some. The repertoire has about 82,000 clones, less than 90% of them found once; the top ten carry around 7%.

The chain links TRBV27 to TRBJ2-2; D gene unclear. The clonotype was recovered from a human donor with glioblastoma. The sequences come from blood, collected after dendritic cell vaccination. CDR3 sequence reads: CASSLSRTNTGELFF. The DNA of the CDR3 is TGTGCCAGCAGTTTATCTCGTACGAACACCGGGGAGCTGTTTTTT.